The 6 T cell receptor beta chains in this list originate from one sample, sequenced in a study of blood T cell repertoires in COVID-19. Repertoires were generated with immunoSEQ multiplex PCR, while TCRdb's copy carries only in-frame clones and drops some. The sample holds 170,000 or so clones, approximately 86% seen once. The sequenced material came from peripheral blood. These receptors were collected from a man between 60 and 70 years old with COVID-19, enrolled during active disease.

The gene calls are TRBV24-1 and TRBJ2-7; 9 bases are shared with TRBD1. J was trimmed by 6 bases and V by 4 bases; bases with no gene match: 9. Per the germline V gene, CDR1 is KGHDR and CDR2 is SFDVKD. The CDR3 runs 15 residues. The CDR3 protein is CATSDPTRDRAEQYF. The CDR3 region has the DNA TGTGCCACCAGTGACCCGACCAGGGACAGGGCCGAGCAGTACTTC.

The chain has TRBV27 and TRBJ2-2; 8 nucleotides agree with TRBD2. The germline V gene has CDR1 MNHEY and CDR2 SMNVEV (reference sequence). The CDR3 loop spans 15 amino acids. J lost 2 bases, V lost 7 bases, and 6 bases had no gene match. The CDR3 reads CASTPGGSNTGELFF. The CDR3, as DNA: TGTGCCAGCACTCCGGGGGGGAGTAACACCGGGGAGCTGTTTTTT.

The J gene is TRBJ2-1, the V gene TRBV28; maybe TRBD2 (5 bases). V lost 3 bases, J lost 5 bases, and 5 bases lay in between. Looked up from germline, CDR1 is MDHEN and CDR2 is SYDVKM. The CDR3 extends over 12 amino acids. The CDR3 DNA is TGTGCCAGCAGTTTGAGGGACAATGAGCAGTTCTTC. Translating gives CASSLRDNEQFF.

V and J are TRBV4-1 and TRBJ1-6; 9 bases align to TRBD1. V trimming: 3 bases; J trimming: 9 bases; junction bases outside the gene matches: 6. CDR3 length: 15 amino acids. Germline V gene lookup returns CDR1 MGHRA and CDR2 YSYEKL. The chain's CDR3 is CASSQRDREASPLHF. DNA of the CDR3: TGCGCCAGCAGCCAGAGGGACAGGGAAGCTTCACCCCTCCACTTT.

J is TRBJ1-1 and V is TRBV6-5, with 7 bases aligning to TRBD1. Germline-derived CDR1 and CDR2 are MNHEY and SVGAGI. This CDR3 comprises 15 residues. J was trimmed by 3 bases and V by 2 bases; bases with no gene match: 6. This chain's CDR3 is CASSYGRQGYTEAFF. CDR3 DNA: TGTGCCAGCAGTTACGGTAGACAGGGATACACTGAAGCTTTCTTT.

The chain uses TRBV18 and TRBJ1-6; TRBD1 matches at 10 bases. The CDR3 length is 15 residues. Germline V gene sequence: CDR1 KGHSH, CDR2 LQKENI. V shed 4 bases, J shed 8 bases, and the junction held 5 bases outside the gene matches. As DNA, the CDR3 is TGTGCCAGCTCACTGACAGGGGGCGCGGATTCACCCCTCCACTTT. Residues: CASSLTGGADSPLHF.